This T cell receptor beta chain appears in the sequencing data of a study of T cell responses to AZD1222 COVID-19 vaccine (dated by TCRdb to 2020 to 2022). Some background on the complete study: Because spike-specific TCR depth and breadth did not differ between the two schedules, AZD1222 recipients who got a second dose at roughly 4 weeks were pooled with those who got a second dose at roughly 12 weeks. A total of 233 trial participants underwent TCR sequencing, of whom roughly 210 received two doses of AZD1222 and 26 received two doses of the MenACWY control vaccine. Trial participants were enrolled by age into 18-55, 56-69 and 70-plus year subgroups, with around 150, 28 and 57 TCR-sequenced participants respectively.

The CDR3 regions of human TCRbeta chains were analyzed by immunosequencing. As for the authors' bioinformatics: TCRs in the repertoires were matched against a reference library of SARS-CoV-2-specific TCRs that had been generated with the MIRA antigen-specificity platform. Breadth was defined as the fraction of unique TCRs that were SARS-CoV-2-associated. Depth was defined as the fraction of total T cells that were SARS-CoV-2-associated. Using the MIRA data, each spike-specific TCR was assigned both to the spike region to which the TCR was reactive and to a CD4 or CD8 class. Log10-transformed breadth and depth values were compared by one-way ANOVA with Sidak's multiple comparisons tests. TCRdb obtained this table from immuneACCESS and retained in-frame rearrangements with V and J assigned. These tables miss some clones; where compared with another copy, unresolved V genes account for less than half of the shortfall, and the remainder is unexplained. V, J and clone size were drawn from that table, and D and trimming were deduced from the DNA. Across this sample there are around 150,000 clones, with roughly 92% seen only once. 0.95% to 1.5% of the sample belongs to the ten largest clones.

What the study reported, not specific to this receptor: Most participants were white British and females outnumbered males, and the authors suggested that clonal diversity may have been underestimated. Epitopes outside the regions mutated in the B.1.351 and B.1.1.7 variants were reportedly recognized by nearly half of the unique spike-specific TCRs. Because no day 14 peak-response samples were available, the repertoires could be characterized only after the peak T cell response. After two AZD1222 doses, both the breadth and the depth of spike-specific TCRs were significantly higher than at day 0 and than in MenACWY recipients. Conclusions about previously exposed vaccinees are limited because only five to seven AZD1222 recipients were SARS-CoV-2 seropositive at baseline. Vaccine-associated CD4 TCRs spanned the whole spike protein, with dominant responses in regions 160-218 and 743-854. In the small 56-69-year group, the increase in depth fell short of significance, most likely because of low power.

This clone came up once. Its antigen remains undetermined. No base-level quality is on record; no much larger clone is a single base apart. This specimen's time point label, per the study, means: baseline before first vaccination. Samples from vaccinated people were obtained from the UK trials COV001 and COV002, which included a single-blind randomized controlled phase 2/3 trial of AZD1222 (ChAdOx1 nCoV-19) in healthy adults. For TCRbeta chain sequencing, PBMC samples were collected from trial participants at day 0 and at day 28 after the second dose. The CDR3 holds 15 amino acids from the cysteine to the phenylalanine. Only the CDR3 part of the read is kept: 45 bases, read in frame from the first base. For this chain, trimming is 2 bases at the V end and 16 bases at the J end, and the number of junction bases without a gene match is 13. As encoded in the germline V gene, CDR1 is MDHEN while CDR2 is SYDVKM.

The sequence was obtained from an adult in good health. Here the chain combines TRBV28 and TRBJ1-4; TRBD1 matches 10 bases in the middle. The sequencing here drew on peripheral blood, taken on day 0 of AZD1222 vaccination. DNA sequence: TGTGCCAGCAGTTTAAGACAGGGGGCCATTGCGAGTCGGTTTTTT. This is translated as CASSLRQGAIASRFF.